The 10 T cell receptor beta chains below were found in one sample sequenced in a study of cytomegalovirus exposure and HLA in healthy donors. The PCR made use of 60 Vbeta and 13 Jbeta primers. The repertoire was sequenced with immunoSEQ multiplex PCR; TCRdb's copy has only in-frame clones and lacks some. The sample has under 200,000 clones, approximately 81% seen once. Sequenced: PBMCs. The origin of the receptors is a man aged 45-60 years in good health and CMV-seronegative.

V gene TRBV4-3 combines with J gene TRBJ1-1; weak D call: TRBD1 (6 bases). From germline, CDR1 is LGHNA and CDR2 YSLEER. This CDR3 is built from 16 residues. Deletions cut 0 bases from V and 1 base from J, with 12 bases between. CDR3 DNA: TGCGCCAGCAGCCAAGATTGGGGGACACGGAACACTGAAGCTTTCTTT. Translating gives CASSQDWGTRNTEAFF.

The chain has TRBV6-5 and TRBJ1-6; TRBD1 matches at 7 bases. V lost 4 bases to trimming and J lost 8 bases; unmatched junction nucleotides: 11. The CDR3 is 16 residues long. CDR1 is MNHEY and CDR2 is SVGAGI in the germline V gene. CDR3: CASSWGPDREDSPLHF. As DNA, the CDR3 is TGTGCCAGCAGTTGGGGACCCGACAGGGAAGATTCACCCCTCCACTTT.

The chain combines TRBV9 with TRBJ2-1; the D gene is possibly TRBD1 (6 bases). The CDR3 runs 16 residues. V lost 0 bases, J lost 2 bases, and 12 bases lay in between. Germline V gene data show CDR1 as SGDLS and CDR2 as YYNGEE. CDR3 sequence: CASSVVGGGPYNEQFF. The CDR3 region has the DNA TGTGCCAGCAGCGTAGTAGGTGGGGGCCCCTACAATGAGCAGTTCTTC.

The J gene is TRBJ1-3, the V gene TRBV5-1, with D unclear. This CDR3 has 15 amino acids. V was clipped by 0 bases and J by 3 bases, with 10 bases between them. Germline CDR1 and CDR2: SGHRS and YFSETQ. The CDR3 region is CASSLDPTSGNTIYF. In DNA form, the CDR3 reads TGCGCCAGCAGCTTGGATCCGACAAGTGGAAACACCATATATTTT.

This chain connects TRBV7-9 to TRBJ2-1, with D uncertain. The CDR3 runs to 14 residues. Germline V lookup: CDR1 SEHNR, CDR2 FQNEAQ (reference sequence). Trimming stripped 0 bases from V and 4 bases from J, with 7 bases between. The CDR3 sequence: CASSLAQVYNEQFF. The CDR3 DNA follows: TGTGCCAGCAGCTTAGCGCAGGTTTACAATGAGCAGTTCTTC.

V is TRBV11-3 and J is TRBJ2-1, with D possibly matching TRBD2 (6 bases). The germline V gene has CDR1 SGHNT and CDR2 YENEEA. V lost 1 base and J 7 bases, leaving 11 bases between the germline ends. The CDR3 covers 14 residues. The CDR3: CASSLGAGWNEQFF. DNA for the CDR3: TGTGCCAGCAGCTTAGGGGCGGGGTGGAATGAGCAGTTCTTC.

The chain links TRBV10-3 to TRBJ2-2; 7 bases line up with TRBD2. This CDR3 has 16 residues. Losses at the gene ends were 4 bases for V and 1 base for J; bases not matched to a gene: 6. Germline V gene lookup returns CDR1 ENHRY and CDR2 SYGVKD. CDR3 in DNA: TGTGCCATCAGTGCTTTGACTAGCTGGAACACCGGGGAGCTGTTTTTT. Translation: CAISALTSWNTGELFF.

This chain joins TRBV7-9 and TRBJ1-5; 8 nucleotides match TRBD1. The junction had 10 bases not matched to a gene; V was cut back by 5 bases and J by 7 bases. The CDR3 totals 15 residues. CDR1 SEHNR and CDR2 FQNEAQ come from the germline V gene (reference sequence). CDR3 sequence: CASSEGQGFDQPQHF. The CDR3 region has the DNA TGTGCCAGCAGCGAAGGACAGGGTTTCGACCAGCCCCAGCATTTT.

As concerns this clone: A read error may account for a junction end that differs from germline. V and J are TRBV9 and TRBJ2-7; 10 nucleotides match TRBD1. Germline assignment: CDR1 SGDLS and CDR2 YYNGEE. The CDR3 extends over 18 amino acids. This chain's CDR3 is CVSSVGGAGGTGANEQYF. The CDR3 nucleotides are TGTGTCAGCAGCGTAGGGGGAGCAGGGGGGACAGGGGCAAACGAGCAGTACTTC.

V is TRBV10-3 and J is TRBJ2-5; no firm D call. The closer fit of TRBJ2-7 to the DNA end suggests the J call may be wrong. The CDR3 runs to 11 residues. Germline assignment: CDR1 ENHRY and CDR2 SYGVKD. The CDR3 bases are TGTGCCATCAGTGAGGCCTACGAGCAGTACTTC. This translates into CAISEAYEQYF.